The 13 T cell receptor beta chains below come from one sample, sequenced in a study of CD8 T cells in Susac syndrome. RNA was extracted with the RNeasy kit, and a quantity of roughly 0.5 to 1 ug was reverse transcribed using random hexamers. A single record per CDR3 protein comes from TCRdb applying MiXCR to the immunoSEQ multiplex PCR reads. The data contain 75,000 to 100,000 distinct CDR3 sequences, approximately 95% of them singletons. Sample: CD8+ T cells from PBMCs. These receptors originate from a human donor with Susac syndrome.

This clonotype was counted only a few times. The CDR3 DNA is TGTGCCTGGGGACAGCCACAAGAGCAGTTCTTC. Protein product: CAWGQPQEQFF. The chain joins TRBV30 to TRBJ2-1, with a tentative D call TRBD1 (6 bases). This CDR3 comprises 11 residues. CDR1 and CDR2 (germline): GTSNPN, SVGIG (reference sequence). V was trimmed by 5 bases and J by 10 bases, leaving 12 bases between them.

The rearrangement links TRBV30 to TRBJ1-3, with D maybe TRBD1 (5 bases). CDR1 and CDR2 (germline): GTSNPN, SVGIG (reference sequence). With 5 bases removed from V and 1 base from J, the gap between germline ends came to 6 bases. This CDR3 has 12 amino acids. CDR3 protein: CAWGGSGNTIYF. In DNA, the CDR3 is TGTGCCTGGGGGGGATCTGGAAACACCATATATTTT. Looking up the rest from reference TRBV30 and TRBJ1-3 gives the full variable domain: SQTIHQWPATLVQPVGSPLSLECTVEGTSNPNLYWYRQAAGRGLQLLFYSVGIGQISSEVPQNLSASRPQDRQFILSSKKLLLSDSGFYLCAWGGSGNTIYFGEGSWLTVV.

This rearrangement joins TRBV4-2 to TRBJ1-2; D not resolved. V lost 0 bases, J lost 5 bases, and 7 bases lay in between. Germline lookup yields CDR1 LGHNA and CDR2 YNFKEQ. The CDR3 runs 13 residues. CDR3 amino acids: CASSQEFGYGYTF. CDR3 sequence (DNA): TGTGCCAGCAGCCAAGAGTTCGGGTATGGCTACACCTTC.

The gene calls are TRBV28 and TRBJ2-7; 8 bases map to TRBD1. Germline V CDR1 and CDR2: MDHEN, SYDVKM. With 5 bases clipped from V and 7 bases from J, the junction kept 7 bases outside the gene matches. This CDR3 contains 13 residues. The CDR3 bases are TGTGCCAGCAGTCCCCCGGACAGGGATGAGCAGTACTTC. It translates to CASSPPDRDEQYF.

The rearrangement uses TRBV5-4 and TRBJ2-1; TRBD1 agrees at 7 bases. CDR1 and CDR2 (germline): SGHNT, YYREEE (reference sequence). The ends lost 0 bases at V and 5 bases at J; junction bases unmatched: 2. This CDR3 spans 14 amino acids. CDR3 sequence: CASSLEQGHNEQFF. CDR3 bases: TGTGCCAGCAGCTTGGAACAGGGGCACAATGAGCAGTTCTTC. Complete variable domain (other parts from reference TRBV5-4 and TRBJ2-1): ETGVTQSPTHLIKTRGQQVTLRCSSQSGHNTVSWYQQALGQGPQFIFQYYREEENGRGNFPPRFSGLQFPNYSSELNVNALELDDSALYLCASSLEQGHNEQFFGPGTRLTVL.

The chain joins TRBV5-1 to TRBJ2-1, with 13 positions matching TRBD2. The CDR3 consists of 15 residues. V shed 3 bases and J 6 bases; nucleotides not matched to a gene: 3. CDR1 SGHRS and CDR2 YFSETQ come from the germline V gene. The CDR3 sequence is CASSSGTSGTNEQFF. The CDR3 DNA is TGCGCCAGCAGCTCCGGGACTAGCGGGACCAATGAGCAGTTCTTC.

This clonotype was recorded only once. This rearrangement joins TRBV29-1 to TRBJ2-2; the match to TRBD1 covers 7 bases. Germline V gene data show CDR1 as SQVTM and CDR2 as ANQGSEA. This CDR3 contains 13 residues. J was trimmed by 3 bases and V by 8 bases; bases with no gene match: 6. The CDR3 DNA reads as TGCAGCTTTAGGGGGCGGGACACCGGGGAGCTGTTTTTT. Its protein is CSFRGRDTGELFF.

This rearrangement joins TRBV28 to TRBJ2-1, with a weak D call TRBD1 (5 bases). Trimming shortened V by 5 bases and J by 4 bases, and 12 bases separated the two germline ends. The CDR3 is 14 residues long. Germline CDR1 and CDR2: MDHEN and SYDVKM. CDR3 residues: CASSPQTDYNEQFF. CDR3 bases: TGTGCCAGCAGTCCGCAGACAGATTACAATGAGCAGTTCTTC.

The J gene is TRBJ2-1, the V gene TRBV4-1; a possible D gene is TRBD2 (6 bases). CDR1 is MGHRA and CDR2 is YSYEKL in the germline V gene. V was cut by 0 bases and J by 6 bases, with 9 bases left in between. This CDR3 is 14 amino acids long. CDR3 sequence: CASSQDVTSNEQFF. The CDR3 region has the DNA TGCGCCAGCAGCCAAGATGTGACTAGCAATGAGCAGTTCTTC.

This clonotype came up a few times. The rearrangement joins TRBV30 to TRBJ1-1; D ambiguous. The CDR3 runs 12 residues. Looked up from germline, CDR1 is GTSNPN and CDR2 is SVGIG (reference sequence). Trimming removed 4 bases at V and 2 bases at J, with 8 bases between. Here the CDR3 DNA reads TGTGCCTGGACTAGCACCAACACTGAAGCTTTCTTT. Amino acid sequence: CAWTSTNTEAFF. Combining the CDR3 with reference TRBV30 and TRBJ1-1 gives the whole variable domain SQTIHQWPATLVQPVGSPLSLECTVEGTSNPNLYWYRQAAGRGLQLLFYSVGIGQISSEVPQNLSASRPQDRQFILSSKKLLLSDSGFYLCAWTSTNTEAFFGQGTRLTVV.

The CDR3 nucleotides read TGCGCCAGCAGCTTAGATGGAGGGTTTGGCAATGAGCAGTTCTTC. Translating it yields CASSLDGGFGNEQFF. V and J are TRBV5-1 and TRBJ2-1, with a tentative D call TRBD2 (6 bases). CDR3 length: 15 amino acids. CDR1 and CDR2 (germline): SGHRS, YFSETQ. Trimming pared 2 bases from V and 6 bases from J, leaving 15 bases between.

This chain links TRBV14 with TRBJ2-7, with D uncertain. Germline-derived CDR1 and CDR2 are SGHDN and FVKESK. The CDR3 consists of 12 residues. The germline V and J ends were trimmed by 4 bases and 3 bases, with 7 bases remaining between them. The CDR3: CASSPSDYEQYF. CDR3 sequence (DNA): TGTGCCAGCAGCCCCAGCGACTACGAGCAGTACTTC.

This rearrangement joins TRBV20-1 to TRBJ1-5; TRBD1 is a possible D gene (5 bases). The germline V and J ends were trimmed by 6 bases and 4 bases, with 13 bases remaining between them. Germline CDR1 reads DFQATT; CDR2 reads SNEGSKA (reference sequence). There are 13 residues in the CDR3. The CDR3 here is CSAAGDVNQPQHF. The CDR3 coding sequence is TGCAGTGCGGCGGGGGACGTGAATCAGCCCCAGCATTTT.